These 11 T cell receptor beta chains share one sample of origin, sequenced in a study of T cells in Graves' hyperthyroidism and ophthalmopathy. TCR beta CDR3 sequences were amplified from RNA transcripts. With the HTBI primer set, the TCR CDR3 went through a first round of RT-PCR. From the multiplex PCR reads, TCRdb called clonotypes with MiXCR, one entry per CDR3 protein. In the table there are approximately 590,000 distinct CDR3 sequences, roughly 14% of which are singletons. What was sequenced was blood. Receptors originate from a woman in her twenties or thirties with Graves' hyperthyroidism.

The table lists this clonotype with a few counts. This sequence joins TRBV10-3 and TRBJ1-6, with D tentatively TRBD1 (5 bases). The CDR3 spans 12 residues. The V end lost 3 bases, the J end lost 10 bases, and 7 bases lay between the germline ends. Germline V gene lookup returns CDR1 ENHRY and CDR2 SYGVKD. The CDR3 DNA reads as TGTGCCATCAGTGATGAGGGGTCACCCCTCCACTTT. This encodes CAISDEGSPLHF.

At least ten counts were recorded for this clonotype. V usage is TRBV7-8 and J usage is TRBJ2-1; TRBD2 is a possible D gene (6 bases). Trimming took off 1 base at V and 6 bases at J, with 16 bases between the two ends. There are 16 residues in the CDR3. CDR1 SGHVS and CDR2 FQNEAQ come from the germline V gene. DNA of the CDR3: TGTGCCAGCAGCTTAGGGGGCGGGCTAGCGAGCAATGAGCAGTTCTTC. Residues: CASSLGGGLASNEQFF.

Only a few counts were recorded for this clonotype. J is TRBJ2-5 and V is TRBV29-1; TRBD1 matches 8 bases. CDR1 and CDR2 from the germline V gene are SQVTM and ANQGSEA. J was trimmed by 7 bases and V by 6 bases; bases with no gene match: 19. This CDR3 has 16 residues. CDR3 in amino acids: CSVPLHRTGKGATQYF. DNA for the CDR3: TGCAGCGTACCGCTGCACAGGACAGGGAAAGGGGCGACCCAGTACTTC.

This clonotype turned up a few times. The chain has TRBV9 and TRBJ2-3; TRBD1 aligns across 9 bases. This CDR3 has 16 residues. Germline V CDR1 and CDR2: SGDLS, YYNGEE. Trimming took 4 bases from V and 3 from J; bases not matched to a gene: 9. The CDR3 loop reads CASSLRGDRVTDTQYF. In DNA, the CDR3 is TGTGCCAGCAGCCTCCGGGGGGACAGGGTAACAGATACGCAGTATTTT.

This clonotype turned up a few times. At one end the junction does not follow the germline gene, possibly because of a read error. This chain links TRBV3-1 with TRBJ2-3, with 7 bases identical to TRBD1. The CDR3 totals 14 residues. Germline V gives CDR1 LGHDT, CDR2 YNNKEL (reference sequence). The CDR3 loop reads CASRQEGGGGTQYF. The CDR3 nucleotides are TGTGCCAGCAGACAAGAAGGGGGCGGCGGGACGCAGTATTTT.

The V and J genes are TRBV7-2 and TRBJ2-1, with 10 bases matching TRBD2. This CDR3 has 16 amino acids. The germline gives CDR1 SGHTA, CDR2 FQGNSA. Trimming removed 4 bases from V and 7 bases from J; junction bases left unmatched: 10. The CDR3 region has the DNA TGTGCCAGCAGCTACGTCCTAGCGGGAGTTCGGAATGAGCAGTTCTTC. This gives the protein CASSYVLAGVRNEQFF. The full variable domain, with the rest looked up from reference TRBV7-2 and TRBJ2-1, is GAGVSQSPSNKVTEKGKDVELRCDPISGHTALYWYRQSLGQGLEFLIYFQGNSAPDKSGLPSDRFSAERTGGSVSTLTIQRTQQEDSAVYLCASSYVLAGVRNEQFFGPGTRLTVL.

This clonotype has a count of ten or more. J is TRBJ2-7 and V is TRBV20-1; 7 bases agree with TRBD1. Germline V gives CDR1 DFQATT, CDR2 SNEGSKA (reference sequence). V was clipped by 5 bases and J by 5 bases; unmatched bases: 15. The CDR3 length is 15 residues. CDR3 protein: CSAHAARQGENEQYF. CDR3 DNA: TGCAGTGCTCACGCGGCGCGGCAGGGGGAAAACGAGCAGTACTTC.

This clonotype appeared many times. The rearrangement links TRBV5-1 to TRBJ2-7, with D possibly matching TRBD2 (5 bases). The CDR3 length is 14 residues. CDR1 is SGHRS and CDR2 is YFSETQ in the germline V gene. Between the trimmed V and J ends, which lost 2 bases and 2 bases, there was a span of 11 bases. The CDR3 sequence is CASSLEGFTYEQYF. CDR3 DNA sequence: TGCGCCAGCAGCTTAGAGGGCTTTACCTACGAGCAGTACTTC.

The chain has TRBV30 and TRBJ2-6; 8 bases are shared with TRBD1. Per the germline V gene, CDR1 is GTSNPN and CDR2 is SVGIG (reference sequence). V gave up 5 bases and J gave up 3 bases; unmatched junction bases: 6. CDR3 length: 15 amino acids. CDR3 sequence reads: CAWGRGLGGANVLTF. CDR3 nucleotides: TGTGCCTGGGGCAGGGGGCTTGGTGGGGCCAACGTCCTGACTTTC. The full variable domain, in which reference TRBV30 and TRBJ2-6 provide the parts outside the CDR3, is SQTIHQWPATLVQPVGSPLSLECTVEGTSNPNLYWYRQAAGRGLQLLFYSVGIGQISSEVPQNLSASRPQDRQFILSSKKLLLSDSGFYLCAWGRGLGGANVLTFGAGSRLTVL.

The CDR3 reads CASSLGRTGYETQYF. The CDR3 DNA reads as TGTGCCAGCAGCTTAGGGAGGACAGGGTATGAGACCCAGTACTTC. V is TRBV11-2 and J is TRBJ2-5, with 8 bases matching TRBD1. The germline CDR1 and CDR2 sequences are SGHAT and FQNNGV. There are 15 residues in the CDR3. Germline trimming cut 1 base from V and 5 bases from J; bases unmatched to any gene: 6.

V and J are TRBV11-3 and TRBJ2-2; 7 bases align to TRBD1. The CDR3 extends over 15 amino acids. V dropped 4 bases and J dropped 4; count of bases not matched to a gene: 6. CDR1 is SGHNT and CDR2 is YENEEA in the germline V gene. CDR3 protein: CASSSPPGGTGELFF. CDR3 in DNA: TGTGCCAGCAGCTCCCCCCCAGGGGGCACCGGGGAGCTGTTTTTT.